These 23 T cell receptor beta chains were all obtained from the same sample, sequenced in a study of cytomegalovirus exposure and HLA in healthy donors. Vbeta (60) and Jbeta (13) primers were used in the PCR. Measured with immunoSEQ multiplex PCR; TCRdb has only the in-frame clones, and not every one. The top ten hold around 7.2% of the sample, which has some 99,000 clones, 70% to 80% seen once. The sequenced sample was PBMCs. The receptors stem from a female donor in good health and CMV-seronegative.

The rearrangement links TRBV6-1 to TRBJ2-1; D may be TRBD2 (6 bases). The CDR3 covers 11 residues. Trimming removed 4 bases from V and 11 bases from J, with 9 bases in between. The germline V gene encodes CDR1 MNHNS and CDR2 SASEGT. The CDR3 region has the DNA TGTGCCAGCAGTGTTGCGGGACAGCAGTTCTTC. Translated, it gives CASSVAGQQFF.

Comment on this clone: The sample contains more than one DNA sequence encoding this CDR3. The CDR3 sequence: CASSVGLASYNEQFF. The CDR3 nucleotides are TGTGCCAGCAGCGTTGGACTAGCCTCCTACAATGAGCAGTTCTTC. The V gene is TRBV9, the J gene TRBJ2-1, with 8 positions matching TRBD2. Germline CDR1 SGDLS, CDR2 YYNGEE. The CDR3 covers 15 residues. With V trimmed by 2 bases and J by 0 bases, 1 base remained unmatched.

The CDR3 region has the DNA TGTGCCAGCAGCTCCCTCCCAGGGAAAGAGACCCAGTACTTC. This codes for CASSSLPGKETQYF. The chain has TRBV9 and TRBJ2-5, with D perhaps matching TRBD1 (5 bases). The CDR3 length is 14 residues. With 4 bases removed from V and 3 bases from J, the gap between germline ends came to 13 bases. CDR1 and CDR2 from the germline V gene are SGDLS and YYNGEE.

A note on this clone: At one end the junction does not follow the germline gene, possibly because of a read error. The chain joins TRBV7-9 to TRBJ2-7, with D perhaps matching TRBD2 (5 bases). The V gene's germline CDR1 is SEHNR and CDR2 FQNEAQ (reference sequence). The CDR3 covers 12 residues. CDR3 amino acids: CSSSLDSYEQYF. CDR3 nucleotide sequence: TGTTCCAGCAGCTTGGACTCTTACGAGCAGTACTTC.

The sample holds one count of this clone. This chain links TRBV7-2 with TRBJ2-3, with no clear D. This CDR3 spans 13 amino acids. Trimming cost V 5 bases and J 4 bases, with 10 bases left between them. In germline, CDR1 is SGHTA, CDR2 FQGNSA. CDR3 nucleotides: TGTGCCAGCAGCCCCCACAGCTCAGATACGCAGTATTTT. Its protein is CASSPHSSDTQYF.

The V gene is TRBV10-1, the J gene TRBJ2-5, with D tentatively TRBD2 (5 bases). Germline V gene lookup returns CDR1 WNHNN and CDR2 SYGVQD (reference sequence). The germline V and J ends were trimmed by 3 bases and 7 bases, with 15 bases remaining between them. The CDR3 loop spans 14 amino acids. The CDR3: CASSDGSLGGTQYF. CDR3 nucleotides: TGCGCCAGCAGTGATGGTAGCCTAGGAGGGACCCAGTACTTC.

This clone was found once. The chain joins TRBV6-5 to TRBJ1-1; possible D gene TRBD1, 5 bases. The CDR3 consists of 13 residues. V was pared by 6 bases and J by 5 bases, with 13 bases between. Per the germline V gene, CDR1 is MNHEY and CDR2 is SVGAGI. As DNA, the CDR3 is TGTGCCAGCAGCCGGGACTCTGGTACTGAAGCTTTCTTT. This sequence encodes CASSRDSGTEAFF.

The V and J genes are TRBV4-1 and TRBJ1-2; TRBD1 might be the D (6 bases). Germline V gene lookup returns CDR1 MGHRA and CDR2 YSYEKL. With 0 bases removed from V and 1 base from J, the gap between germline ends came to 18 bases. The length of the CDR3 is 18 residues. CDR3 in DNA: TGCGCCAGCAGCCAAGAGAGTCGCTGGGGGCGGAGTAACTATGGCTACACCTTC. It translates to CASSQESRWGRSNYGYTF.

The V and J genes are TRBV18 and TRBJ2-4; D possibly corresponds to TRBD2 (6 bases). The V gene lost 11 bases and the J gene lost 0 bases, with 11 bases spanning the gap. The V gene's germline CDR1 is KGHSH and CDR2 LQKENI. The CDR3 consists of 13 residues. The CDR3 loop is CASGGEAKNIQYF. The CDR3 DNA reads as TGTGCCTCCGGGGGAGAAGCCAAAAACATTCAGTACTTC.

V is TRBV11-3 and J is TRBJ1-5, with D possibly TRBD1 on 5 matching bases. Trimming removed 0 bases at V and 4 bases at J, with 10 bases between. Germline V gene data show CDR1 as SGHNT and CDR2 as YENEEA. The CDR3 totals 15 residues. The CDR3 sequence: CASSLDATANQPQHF. The CDR3 DNA reads as TGTGCCAGCAGCTTAGATGCGACAGCAAATCAGCCCCAGCATTTT.

The rearrangement links TRBV4-2 to TRBJ1-2; 9 bases map to TRBD1. Per germline, CDR1 LGHNA and CDR2 YNFKEQ. Trimming took 0 bases from V and 5 from J; bases not matched to a gene: 1. The CDR3 contains 14 residues. The CDR3 loop reads CASSQEGTGYGYTF. Here the CDR3 DNA reads TGTGCCAGCAGCCAAGAAGGGACAGGGTATGGCTACACCTTC.

In this sample, this clone turned up once. The rearrangement joins TRBV5-4 to TRBJ2-7; D remains ambiguous. This CDR3 region has 14 residues. Trimming took 1 base from V and 1 from J, leaving 9 bases between them. Germline CDR1 and CDR2: SGHNT and YYREEE (reference sequence). This CDR3 reads CASSLRVGSYEQYF. The CDR3 DNA sequence: TGTGCCAGCAGCTTGCGGGTCGGGTCCTACGAGCAGTACTTC.

The rearrangement uses TRBV19 and TRBJ2-7, with 10 bases fitting TRBD2. J was trimmed by 3 bases and V by 3 bases; bases with no gene match: 14. CDR1 is LNHDA and CDR2 is SQIVND in the germline V gene (reference sequence). This CDR3 is built from 18 residues. Written as DNA, the CDR3 is TGTGCCAGTAGTATGGGGCTAGCGGGGGCCTCTTGGGGCTACGAGCAGTACTTC. Encoded protein: CASSMGLAGASWGYEQYF.

The J gene is TRBJ2-4, the V gene TRBV19; a possible D gene is TRBD1 (6 bases). Between the trimmed V and J ends, which lost 4 bases and 5 bases, there was a span of 21 bases. Germline loops: CDR1 LNHDA, CDR2 SQIVND (reference sequence). This CDR3 is 17 amino acids long. The CDR3 loop is CASSTYRQVISQNIQYF. In nucleotides, the CDR3 is TGTGCCAGTAGTACCTATCGACAGGTTATTTCCCAAAACATTCAGTACTTC.

In regard to this clone: This CDR3 is also generated by other DNA sequences in the sample. Here the CDR3 DNA reads TGTGCCAGCAGCGTAAGTACTAGCGGACAAGAGACCCAGTACTTC. Amino acids: CASSVSTSGQETQYF. The V call is TRBV9, the J call TRBJ2-5; the match to TRBD2 covers 8 bases. V shed 1 base, J shed 2 bases, and the junction held 4 bases outside the gene matches. The germline V gene has CDR1 SGDLS and CDR2 YYNGEE. The CDR3 runs 15 residues.

The chain carries TRBV18 and TRBJ2-5; 8 bases match TRBD1. The J call may be wrong; the DNA end is better matched by TRBJ2-7. Per germline, CDR1 KGHSH and CDR2 LQKENI. CDR3 size: 16 residues. The CDR3 nucleotides read TGTGCCAGCTCACCATTACCGGGACAGGTATCCTACGAGCAGTACTTC. Its translation is CASSPLPGQVSYEQYF.

The rearrangement joins TRBV7-9 to TRBJ1-6; 7 bases align to TRBD1. After removal of 5 bases from V and 7 bases from J, the junction contained 11 bases not matched to a gene. The germline CDR1 and CDR2 sequences are SEHNR and FQNEAQ (reference sequence). This CDR3 comprises 16 residues. The CDR3, as DNA: TGTGCCAGCAGCAGACTCACAGGGGAGCCGAATTCACCCCTCCACTTT. This sequence encodes CASSRLTGEPNSPLHF.

The chain recombines TRBV29-1 with TRBJ2-1, with 9 nucleotides matching TRBD2. Germline assignment: CDR1 SQVTM and CDR2 ANQGSEA. V gave up 7 bases and J gave up 4 bases; unmatched junction bases: 8. This CDR3 comprises 14 residues. CDR3 amino acids: CSALAGVGYNEQFF. CDR3 coding DNA: TGCAGCGCCTTAGCGGGAGTTGGGTACAATGAGCAGTTCTTC.

This chain joins TRBV27 and TRBJ1-2; 8 bases fit TRBD1. V was clipped by 4 bases and J by 6 bases; unmatched bases: 4. The CDR3 consists of 13 residues. Per germline, CDR1 MNHEY and CDR2 SMNVEV (reference sequence). The CDR3 loop reads CASSWTGYDGYTF. In DNA form, the CDR3 reads TGTGCCAGCAGTTGGACAGGGTACGATGGCTACACCTTC.

This clone has just one count. The rearrangement uses TRBV6-4 and TRBJ2-3, with 7 nucleotides matching TRBD1. Unmatched junction bases numbered 9, after V lost 7 bases and J lost 5 bases. CDR1 is MRHNA and CDR2 is SNTAGT in the germline V gene. The CDR3 contains 14 residues. The CDR3 nucleotides are TGTGCCAGCACCGAGGGACAGCCCAAAGATACGCAGTATTTT. Protein sequence: CASTEGQPKDTQYF.

The chain links TRBV5-8 to TRBJ1-1; D remains unclear. V shed 4 bases and J shed 0 bases, with 7 bases lying between them. CDR1 and CDR2 from the germline V gene are SGHTS and YDEGEE. The CDR3 totals 13 residues. CDR3 sequence reads: CASSLLMNTEAFF. The CDR3 nucleotides are TGTGCCAGCAGCCTCCTAATGAACACTGAAGCTTTCTTT.

The CDR3 protein is CASSLGQEREKLFF. The CDR3 nucleotides are TGTGCCAGCAGCTTGGGACAGGAGAGGGAAAAACTGTTTTTT. V and J are TRBV7-2 and TRBJ1-4; 8 bases are a match to TRBD1. This CDR3 contains 14 residues. Germline values: CDR1 SGHTA, CDR2 FQGNSA. J gave up 8 bases and V 3 bases, and 5 bases lay outside the gene matches.

In its sample, this clone was seen a few times. CDR3 loop: CASSENSGGHTDTQYF. CDR3 nucleotide sequence: TGTGCCAGCAGTGAAAATAGCGGGGGCCACACAGATACGCAGTATTTT. The V call is TRBV6-4, the J call TRBJ2-3; 9 bases map to TRBD2. V shed 3 bases and J 2 bases; nucleotides not matched to a gene: 6. CDR3 length equals 16 residues. Per the germline V gene, CDR1 is MRHNA and CDR2 is SNTAGT.